The sequence of this T cell receptor beta chain was determined in a study of control samples from healthy donors and cancer patients. Generated by immunoSEQ multiplex PCR, the TCRdb table keeps only in-frame clones and is missing some. The sample contains some 140,000 clones, 90% to 95% of which appear only once. V was trimmed by 0 bases and J by 6 bases, leaving 3 bases between them. CDR3 size: 13 residues. Germline-derived CDR1 and CDR2 are SEHNR and FQNEAQ (reference sequence). The chain recombines TRBV7-9 with TRBJ1-6; the D is unclear. Specimen: PBMCs. This receptor was taken from a man aged 55 to 70 with colorectal cancer. The CDR3 DNA is TGTGCCAGCAGCTTAGCCCTTAATTCACCCCTCCACTTT. Amino acid sequence: CASSLALNSPLHF.